This passage covers 12 T cell receptor beta chains from one sample sequenced in a study of blood T cell repertoires in COVID-19. The repertoire was sequenced with immunoSEQ multiplex PCR; TCRdb's copy has only in-frame clones and lacks some. The top ten hold about 17% of the sample, which has more than 90,000 clones, more than 75% seen once. Sequencing was carried out using peripheral blood. The receptors here all came from an elderly man with acute or convalescent COVID-19.

The CDR3 coding sequence is TGTGCCTGGAGGGCAGGGACAGGGGTAACCTACGAGCAGTACTTC. The encoded protein is CAWRAGTGVTYEQYF. The chain recombines TRBV30 with TRBJ2-7; 10 nucleotides line up with TRBD1. The CDR3 loop spans 15 amino acids. V shed 3 bases and J 2 bases; nucleotides not matched to a gene: 7. The germline gives CDR1 GTSNPN, CDR2 SVGIG (reference sequence).

The chain is built from TRBV28 and TRBJ2-7; the match to TRBD1 covers 12 bases. V was pared by 0 bases and J by 5 bases, with 2 bases of the junction left unmatched. Germline CDR1 MDHEN, CDR2 SYDVKM. The CDR3 contains 15 residues. The CDR3 sequence: CASSLWGTGGHEQYF. The CDR3 region has the DNA TGTGCCAGCAGTTTATGGGGGACAGGGGGCCACGAGCAGTACTTC. Together with reference TRBV28 and TRBJ2-7, the CDR3 gives the full variable domain: DVKVTQSSRYLVKRTGEKVFLECVQDMDHENMFWYRQDPGLGLRLIYFSYDVKMKEKGDIPEGYSVSREKKERFSLILESASTNQTSMYLCASSLWGTGGHEQYFGPGTRLTVT.

The chain combines TRBV6-6 with TRBJ1-1; 10 bases are a match to TRBD1. The length of the CDR3 is 15 residues. V shed 6 bases, J shed 3 bases, and the junction held 7 bases outside the gene matches. Germline V gene sequence: CDR1 MNHNY, CDR2 SVGAGI (reference sequence). Here the CDR3 DNA reads TGTGCCAGCAGGGGGACAGGGGTTACCCACACTGAAGCTTTCTTT. Residues: CASRGTGVTHTEAFF.

The rearrangement links TRBV7-8 to TRBJ2-7; TRBD1 agrees at 9 bases. In germline, CDR1 is SGHVS, CDR2 FQNEAQ. The CDR3 contains 14 residues. V trimming: 5 bases; J trimming: 4 bases; junction bases outside the gene matches: 6. This CDR3 reads CASSPPGQGYEQYF. The CDR3 DNA sequence: TGTGCCAGCAGCCCCCCGGGACAGGGTTACGAGCAGTACTTC.

This chain joins TRBV6-5 and TRBJ1-6, with D unclear. The germline gives CDR1 MNHEY, CDR2 SVGAGI. The CDR3 consists of 14 residues. The V end was cut by 8 bases, the J end by 3 bases, with 11 bases between. The DNA of the CDR3 is TGTGCCAGCGAGAACAGCAACTATAATTCACCCCTCCACTTT. It specifies CASENSNYNSPLHF.

The rearrangement uses TRBV6-5 and TRBJ1-1, with 8 bases that match TRBD1. CDR1 and CDR2 from the germline V gene are MNHEY and SVGAGI. There are 16 residues in the CDR3. After removal of 4 bases from V and 0 bases from J, the junction contained 7 bases not matched to a gene. The CDR3 region has the DNA TGTGCCAGCAGTTCCAGGACAGGGCCCGTGAACACTGAAGCTTTCTTT. Translated, it gives CASSSRTGPVNTEAFF.

V and J are TRBV28 and TRBJ2-7; D is unclear. Germline V CDR1 and CDR2: MDHEN, SYDVKM. V was clipped by 6 bases and J by 10 bases, with 16 bases between them. CDR3 length: 12 residues. The CDR3, as DNA: TGTGCCAGCAGCCTAATTCATCTGGTACAGTACTTC. Its protein is CASSLIHLVQYF. Filled out from reference TRBV28 and TRBJ2-7, the complete variable domain reads DVKVTQSSRYLVKRTGEKVFLECVQDMDHENMFWYRQDPGLGLRLIYFSYDVKMKEKGDIPEGYSVSREKKERFSLILESASTNQTSMYLCASSLIHLVQYFGPGTRLTVT.

This chain connects TRBV6-1 to TRBJ1-5, with 9 bases lining up with TRBD1. Germline-derived CDR1 and CDR2 are MNHNS and SASEGT. The CDR3 contains 17 residues. With V trimmed by 3 bases and J by 1 base, 7 bases remained unmatched. DNA of the CDR3: TGTGCCAGCAGTGACTTACAGGGGGCAGGAAGCAATCAGCCCCAGCATTTT. Translating it yields CASSDLQGAGSNQPQHF.

The chain employs TRBV7-9 and TRBJ1-1, with no clear D. The ends were cut back, 3 bases at V and 2 bases at J, with 10 bases in the middle. The CDR3 consists of 14 residues. CDR1 SEHNR and CDR2 FQNEAQ come from the germline V gene (reference sequence). CDR3 sequence: CASSFAGINTEAFF. The CDR3 DNA is TGTGCCAGCAGCTTCGCGGGAATAAACACTGAAGCTTTCTTT.

This chain joins TRBV29-1 and TRBJ1-1, with D unclear. V was pared by 6 bases and J by 3 bases, with 5 bases between. Germline V gene sequence: CDR1 SQVTM, CDR2 ANQGSEA. The CDR3 runs 10 residues. CDR3 sequence: CSVSDTEAFF. CDR3 DNA: TGCAGCGTGTCTGACACTGAAGCTTTCTTT. Drawing the rest from reference TRBV29-1 and TRBJ1-1, the complete variable domain is SAVISQKPSRDICQRGTSLTIQCQVDSQVTMMFWYRQQPGQSLTLIATANQGSEATYESGFVIDKFPISRPNLTFSTLTVSNMSPEDSSIYLCSVSDTEAFFGQGTRLTVV.

This chain joins TRBV5-1 and TRBJ2-1; TRBD2 agrees at 11 bases. Germline V gives CDR1 SGHRS, CDR2 YFSETQ. This CDR3 has 15 residues. V was pared by 4 bases and J by 7 bases, with 7 bases of the junction left unmatched. The CDR3: CASSTLAGVSNEQFF. CDR3 nucleotides: TGCGCCAGCAGCACACTAGCGGGAGTTTCAAATGAGCAGTTCTTC.

This rearrangement joins TRBV5-4 to TRBJ1-4; 11 bases are a match to TRBD1. The CDR3 runs to 16 residues. Germline-derived CDR1 and CDR2 are SGHNT and YYREEE (reference sequence). V shed 0 bases, J shed 8 bases, and the junction held 6 bases outside the gene matches. As DNA, the CDR3 is TGTGCCAGCAGCTTGGGGACAGGGGGCCTGGGGGAAAAACTGTTTTTT. This translates into CASSLGTGGLGEKLFF.